This paragraph covers one TCR beta chain sequence. What it binds is unknown. TCRdb re-called the RACE reads with MiXCR, one entry per CDR3 protein. The profile shows 280,000 or so distinct CDR3 sequences, over 7.5% of them singletons. This sample was included in a study of human T cells and chemical hapten exposure. Study in general: While the approximately 24-week study was under way, patients received diphenylcyclopropenone on the scalp every week.

Overall study results and limits: All donors were alopecia patients, so their immunity may differ from that of healthy people.

CDR1 and CDR2 from the germline V gene are SNHLY and FYNNEI. The CDR3 has 16 amino acids. V lost 6 bases, J lost 1 base, and 17 bases lay in between. Time point denoted: pre-sensitization, week 0. The treatment is: therapeutic diphenylcyclopropenone sensitization with weekly scalp DPC. Donors, patients with alopecia ranging from 18 to 70 years old and judged suitable for DPC, provided samples. The genes are TRBV2 and TRBJ2-3; D unresolved. The sequences come from whole blood, collected in connection with sensitization to the hapten diphenylcyclopropenone (DPC). This TCR was recovered from a man younger than 30 with alopecia areata. Some clones in this sample may be carry-over from other donors' samples. CDR3 DNA: TGTGCCAGCAGCGCGACCGGCCGTAGGGGCACAGATACGCAGTATTTT. Translating it yields CASSATGRRGTDTQYF.